The rows below give T cell receptor beta chains drawn from one sample of a study of OX40 agonist ivuxolimab in advanced cancers. Assay used: immunoSEQ multiplex PCR; TCRdb lists only in-frame clones, some missing. This repertoire shows under 70,000 clones, 86% found once; its top ten account for approximately 1.1%. Source: CD4+ or CD8+ T cells sorted from blood, taken in a trial of the OX40 agonist ivuxolimab. The receptors come from an adult with an advanced solid tumor such as melanoma, head and neck, liver or kidney cancer. The CDR3 runs from the conserved cysteine through the conserved F or W. D genes are given only for firm matches. Clone size is not always given. Where it is, it says once, few, many or a class for expanded clones.

clone size: NA
D gene: NA
J gene: TRBJ2-2
V gene: TRBV11-1
CDR3 DNA: TGTGCCAGCAGCTCCCCGGGGACCGGGGAGCTGTTTTTT
CDR3 protein: CASSSPGTGELFF

clone size: few
D gene: NA
J gene: TRBJ1-2
V gene: TRBV4-3
CDR3 DNA: TGCGCCAGCAGCCAAGAACTAAACTATGGCTACACCTTC
CDR3 protein: CASSQELNYGYTF

clone size: NA
D gene: TRBD2
J gene: TRBJ2-7
V gene: TRBV9
CDR3 DNA: TGTGCCAGCAGCGGGAGCGGGAGCTCCTACGAGCAGTACTTC
CDR3 protein: CASSGSGSSYEQYF

clone size: NA
D gene: TRBD1
J gene: TRBJ2-7
V gene: TRBV5-4
CDR3 DNA: TGTGCCAGCAGCTTGACAGGGGGTCTCGAGCAGTACTTC
CDR3 protein: CASSLTGGLEQYF

clone size: NA
D gene: TRBD2
J gene: TRBJ2-7
V gene: TRBV4-1
CDR3 DNA: TGCGCCAGCAGCCAAGGGAGGGCGGGAGGCTACGAGCAGTACTTC
CDR3 protein: CASSQGRAGGYEQYF

clone size: NA
D gene: NA
J gene: TRBJ1-2
V gene: TRBV10-3
CDR3 DNA: TGTGCCAGTTTGCGGGGTTTGGGCTACACCTTC
CDR3 protein: CASLRGLGYTF

clone size: NA
D gene: TRBD2
J gene: TRBJ2-7
V gene: TRBV4-3
CDR3 DNA: TGCGCCAGCAGCCCTGAACCGTGGGCTAGCGGGAGGGCCCCCCTCTACGAGCAGTACTTC
CDR3 protein: CASSPEPWASGRAPLYEQYF

clone size: NA
D gene: NA
J gene: TRBJ2-5
V gene: TRBV5-8
CDR3 DNA: TGTGCCAGCAGGGAGGGGACAGCTGAACAAGAGACCCAGTACTTC
CDR3 protein: CASREGTAEQETQYF

clone size: NA
D gene: NA
J gene: TRBJ2-1
V gene: TRBV28
CDR3 DNA: TGTGCCAGCAGCCCTATACCATCCTACAATGAGCAGTTCTTC
CDR3 protein: CASSPIPSYNEQFF

clone size: NA
D gene: NA
J gene: TRBJ1-1
V gene: TRBV21-1
CDR3 DNA: TGTGCCAGCAGCAAAGGCGTCACAAGGCGGAAGGGGCGTACCGCTGAAGCTTTCTTT
CDR3 protein: CASSKGVTRRKGRTAEAFF

clone size: NA
D gene: NA
J gene: TRBJ2-7
V gene: TRBV19
CDR3 DNA: TGTGCCAGTACCCCAGGGGAGGGGAGCTACGAGCAGTACTTC
CDR3 protein: CASTPGEGSYEQYF

clone size: few
D gene: NA
J gene: TRBJ1-2
V gene: TRBV10-1
CDR3 DNA: TGCGCCAGCAGTGGGGCAGGCCCTCCCTATGGCTACACCTTC
CDR3 protein: CASSGAGPPYGYTF

clone size: NA
D gene: TRBD2
J gene: TRBJ2-7
V gene: TRBV15
CDR3 DNA: TGTGCCACCAGCAGAGATAGGGCACTAGCGGGGTCGGGGAGGAACGAGCAGTACTTC
CDR3 protein: CATSRDRALAGSGRNEQYF

clone size: NA
D gene: NA
J gene: TRBJ1-1
V gene: TRBV5-1
CDR3 DNA: TGCGCCAGCAGCCCCCTAGTTGGGGCAGGGAACACTGAAGCTTTCTTT
CDR3 protein: CASSPLVGAGNTEAFF

clone size: NA
D gene: NA
J gene: TRBJ2-7
V gene: TRBV6-5
CDR3 DNA: TGTGCCAGCAATTCGCGCCGGGACTACGAGCAGTACTTC
CDR3 protein: CASNSRRDYEQYF

clone size: once
D gene: NA
J gene: TRBJ2-2
V gene: TRBV2
CDR3 DNA: TGTGCCAGCAGCCAACTCACTAAGAACACCGGGGAGCTGTTTTTT
CDR3 protein: CASSQLTKNTGELFF

clone size: NA
D gene: TRBD2
J gene: TRBJ2-4
V gene: TRBV10-2
CDR3 DNA: TGCGCCAGCAGCCCGGGGGGGATAGCCAAAAACATTCAGTACTTC
CDR3 protein: CASSPGGIAKNIQYF

clone size: NA
D gene: TRBD1
J gene: TRBJ1-2
V gene: TRBV7-2
CDR3 DNA: TGTGCCAGCAGCTTAGACCGGACAGGGTATGGCTACACCTTC
CDR3 protein: CASSLDRTGYGYTF

clone size: NA
D gene: TRBD2
J gene: TRBJ2-2
V gene: TRBV6-1
CDR3 DNA: TGTGCCAGCAGTGAAATTGGCGGGGGACGCCCCAGGGAGCTGTTTTTT
CDR3 protein: CASSEIGGGRPRELFF

clone size: once
D gene: TRBD1
J gene: TRBJ1-2
V gene: TRBV20-1
CDR3 DNA: TGCGCAAGTTCACAGGGGAATGGCTACACCTTC
CDR3 protein: CASSQGNGYTF

clone size: NA
D gene: NA
J gene: TRBJ2-7
V gene: TRBV20-1
CDR3 DNA: TGCAGTGCGCGGGCCGAGTCAGAGCAGTACTTC
CDR3 protein: CSARAESEQYF

clone size: NA
D gene: TRBD2
J gene: TRBJ2-7
V gene: TRBV28
CDR3 DNA: TGTGCCAGCAGTCGTCACCGGGGGGGAGGGCCTGATCGGTACGAGCAGTACTTC
CDR3 protein: CASSRHRGGGPDRYEQYF

clone size: NA
D gene: NA
J gene: TRBJ2-3
V gene: TRBV2
CDR3 DNA: TGTGCCAGCAGTTTTACAGATACGCAGTATTTT
CDR3 protein: CASSFTDTQYF

clone size: once
D gene: NA
J gene: TRBJ2-1
V gene: TRBV7-2
CDR3 DNA: TGTGCCAGCAGCTTAATCGGGGGCTTGAATGAGCAGTTCTTC
CDR3 protein: CASSLIGGLNEQFF

clone size: NA
D gene: NA
J gene: TRBJ2-7
V gene: TRBV14
CDR3 DNA: TGTGCCAGCAGCCACGGATACGAGCAGTACTTC
CDR3 protein: CASSHGYEQYF

clone size: NA
D gene: NA
J gene: TRBJ2-4
V gene: TRBV6-6
CDR3 DNA: TGTGCCAGCAGCCCCGGGGGCCTAGCCAAAAACATTCAGTACTTC
CDR3 protein: CASSPGGLAKNIQYF

clone size: NA
D gene: NA
J gene: TRBJ1-5
V gene: TRBV7-2
CDR3 DNA: TGTGCCAGCAGCCCCCACCACGAGCAGCCCCAGCATTTT
CDR3 protein: CASSPHHEQPQHF

clone size: NA
D gene: NA
J gene: TRBJ1-4
V gene: TRBV19
CDR3 DNA: TGTGCCAGTAGTTACACCCGGGCGGAGGGACGAGAAAAACTGTTTTTT
CDR3 protein: CASSYTRAEGREKLFF

clone size: NA
D gene: NA
J gene: TRBJ2-7
V gene: TRBV6-6
CDR3 DNA: TGTGCCAGCAGCCCTTCTGCGGGCCACGAGCAGTACTTC
CDR3 protein: CASSPSAGHEQYF

clone size: NA
D gene: TRBD2
J gene: TRBJ2-3
V gene: TRBV19
CDR3 DNA: TGTGCAAGTGAGGCGGGAGGCGGCACAGATACGCAGTATTTT
CDR3 protein: CASEAGGGTDTQYF

clone size: NA
D gene: TRBD1
J gene: TRBJ1-1
V gene: TRBV19
CDR3 DNA: TGTGCCAGTAGTACGGGACAGACGAACACTGAAGCTTTCTTT
CDR3 protein: CASSTGQTNTEAFF

clone size: NA
D gene: NA
J gene: TRBJ1-1
V gene: TRBV27
CDR3 DNA: TGTGCCAGCCTCGAAACTCACGGTGGGACCACTGAAGCTTTCTTT
CDR3 protein: CASLETHGGTTEAFF

clone size: few
D gene: TRBD2
J gene: TRBJ2-6
V gene: TRBV19
CDR3 DNA: TGTGCCAGTACGAGCGGGGTCCTCTATTCAGGGGCCAACGTCCTGACTTTC
CDR3 protein: CASTSGVLYSGANVLTF

clone size: NA
D gene: TRBD1
J gene: TRBJ2-5
V gene: TRBV5-4
CDR3 DNA: TGTGCCAGCAGCTTCACAGGGGCCGAAACAAAGGAGACCCAGTACTTC
CDR3 protein: CASSFTGAETKETQYF

clone size: NA
D gene: TRBD2
J gene: TRBJ2-7
V gene: TRBV5-1
CDR3 DNA: TGCGCCAGCAGCCAGTCGGGAGCGGGAGTCGAGCAGTACTTC
CDR3 protein: CASSQSGAGVEQYF

clone size: NA
D gene: TRBD1
J gene: TRBJ1-2
V gene: TRBV10-3
CDR3 DNA: TGTGCCATCAGTCAAGGGACAGGGGTATTATGGAACTTC
CDR3 protein: CAISQGTGVLWNF

clone size: NA
D gene: TRBD1
J gene: TRBJ2-7
V gene: TRBV20-1
CDR3 DNA: TGCAGTGCCAAATTAAGACAGGGCTCTTACTTC
CDR3 protein: CSAKLRQGSYF

clone size: NA
D gene: NA
J gene: TRBJ1-1
V gene: TRBV7-9
CDR3 DNA: TGTGCCAGCAGCTTGAAAGGGGGAACTGAAGCTTTCTTT
CDR3 protein: CASSLKGGTEAFF

clone size: few
D gene: NA
J gene: TRBJ1-3
V gene: TRBV7-9
CDR3 DNA: TGTGCCAGCAGCTGGAGGGGGGCTGGAAACACCATATATTTT
CDR3 protein: CASSWRGAGNTIYF

clone size: few
D gene: TRBD1
J gene: TRBJ2-1
V gene: TRBV11-2
CDR3 DNA: TGTGCCAGCAGCTTAGGGACAGGGCAACACAATGAGCAGTTCTTC
CDR3 protein: CASSLGTGQHNEQFF

clone size: NA
D gene: TRBD2
J gene: TRBJ2-1
V gene: TRBV25-1
CDR3 DNA: TGTGCCAGCAGTCCTACTCTAGCCGGGAGGGGCTACAATGAGCAGTTCTTC
CDR3 protein: CASSPTLAGRGYNEQFF

clone size: once
D gene: TRBD1
J gene: TRBJ1-1
V gene: TRBV7-8
CDR3 DNA: TGTGCCAGCAGCTTCTGGACAGGGGGCGTTTTCCCGAACACTGAAGCTTTCTTT
CDR3 protein: CASSFWTGGVFPNTEAFF

clone size: few
D gene: NA
J gene: TRBJ2-5
V gene: TRBV30
CDR3 DNA: TGTGCCTGGAGTAGGGTAGAGAAAGAGACCCAGTACTTC
CDR3 protein: CAWSRVEKETQYF

clone size: NA
D gene: NA
J gene: TRBJ1-3
V gene: TRBV15
CDR3 DNA: TGTGCCACCAGCAGAGAGTTGAGCTCTGGAAACACCATATATTTT
CDR3 protein: CATSRELSSGNTIYF

clone size: NA
D gene: TRBD1
J gene: TRBJ1-2
V gene: TRBV27
CDR3 DNA: TGTGCCAGCAGTCCCGGGACAGACGTCCTAGGCTACACCTTC
CDR3 protein: CASSPGTDVLGYTF

clone size: once
D gene: TRBD1
J gene: TRBJ2-7
V gene: TRBV13
CDR3 DNA: TGTGCCAGCAGGCTCGGACAGGGGGCCTACGAGCAGTACTTC
CDR3 protein: CASRLGQGAYEQYF

clone size: once
D gene: NA
J gene: TRBJ1-6
V gene: TRBV28
CDR3 DNA: TGTGCCAGCAGGGGAGGCCGCTTCAATTCACCCCTCCACTTT
CDR3 protein: CASRGGRFNSPLHF

clone size: NA
D gene: NA
J gene: TRBJ2-7
V gene: TRBV5-1
CDR3 DNA: TGCGCCAGCTCAGGCCTCCTCTCCTACGAGCAGTACTTC
CDR3 protein: CASSGLLSYEQYF

clone size: NA
D gene: NA
J gene: TRBJ2-7
V gene: TRBV7-5
CDR3 DNA: TGTGCCAGAAGCTCCCAACTAGCGAGAGGGGCCTACGAGCAGTACTTC
CDR3 protein: CARSSQLARGAYEQYF

clone size: NA
D gene: NA
J gene: TRBJ2-7
V gene: TRBV5-4
CDR3 DNA: TGTGCCAGCAGCTTGGGTAGGGAAGCCTACGAGCAGTACTTC
CDR3 protein: CASSLGREAYEQYF

clone size: NA
D gene: NA
J gene: TRBJ2-1
V gene: TRBV7-8
CDR3 DNA: TGTGCCAGCAGCCCTGGGACCCGAGAACGTGAGCAGTTCTTC
CDR3 protein: CASSPGTREREQFF

clone size: once
D gene: TRBD2
J gene: TRBJ2-1
V gene: TRBV10-1
CDR3 DNA: TGCGCCAGCAGTGAGGCTAGCGGGAGCTCCTACAATGAGCAGTTCTTC
CDR3 protein: CASSEASGSSYNEQFF

clone size: once
D gene: NA
J gene: TRBJ1-4
V gene: TRBV18
CDR3 DNA: TGTGCCAGCTCACGCCGACTAGCAACTAATGAAAAACTGTTTTTT
CDR3 protein: CASSRRLATNEKLFF

clone size: NA
D gene: NA
J gene: TRBJ2-3
V gene: TRBV27
CDR3 DNA: TGTGCCAGCAGGTTTACCCCTGCAATCACAGATACGCAGTATTTT
CDR3 protein: CASRFTPAITDTQYF

clone size: NA
D gene: NA
J gene: TRBJ2-7
V gene: TRBV28
CDR3 DNA: TGTGCCAGCGTCGGGGTGAGGGACGAGCAGTACTTC
CDR3 protein: CASVGVRDEQYF